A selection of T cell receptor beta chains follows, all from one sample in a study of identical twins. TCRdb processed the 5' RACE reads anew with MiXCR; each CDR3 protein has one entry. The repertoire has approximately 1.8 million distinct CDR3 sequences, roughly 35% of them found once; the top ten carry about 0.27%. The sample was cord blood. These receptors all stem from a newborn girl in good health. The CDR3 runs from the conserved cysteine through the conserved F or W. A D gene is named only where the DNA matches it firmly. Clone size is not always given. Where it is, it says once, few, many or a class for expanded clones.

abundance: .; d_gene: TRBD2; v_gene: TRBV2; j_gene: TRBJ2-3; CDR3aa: CASSEAVLAGTDTQYF; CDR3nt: TGTGCCAGCAGTGAAGCGGTACTAGCGGGGACGGATACGCAGTATTTT
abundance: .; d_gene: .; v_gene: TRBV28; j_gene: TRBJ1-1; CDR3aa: CASSFETGNTEAFF; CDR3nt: TGTGCCAGCAGTTTTGAGACAGGGAACACTGAAGCTTTCTTT
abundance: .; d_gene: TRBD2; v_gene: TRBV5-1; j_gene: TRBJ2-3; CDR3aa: CASSSSGGVPDTQYF; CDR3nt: TGCGCCAGCAGCTCTAGCGGGGGGGTACCCGATACGCAGTATTTT
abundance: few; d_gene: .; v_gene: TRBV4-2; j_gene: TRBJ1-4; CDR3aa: CASSRGIRGNIGATNEKLFF; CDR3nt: TGTGCCAGCAGCCGCGGGATAAGGGGGAACATAGGTGCAACTAATGAAAAACTGTTTTTT
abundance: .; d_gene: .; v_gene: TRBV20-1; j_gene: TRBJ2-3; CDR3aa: CSAWGRVGTDTQYF; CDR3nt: TGCAGTGCCTGGGGAAGAGTTGGCACAGATACGCAGTATTTT
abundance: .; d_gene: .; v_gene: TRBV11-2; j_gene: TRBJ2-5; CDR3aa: CASSLRGKKETQYF; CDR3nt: TGTGCCAGCAGCTTACGGGGGAAAAAAGAGACCCAGTACTTC
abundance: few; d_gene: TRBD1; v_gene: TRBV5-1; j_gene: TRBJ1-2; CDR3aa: CASSRGQATYGYTF; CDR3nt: TGCGCCAGCAGCCGAGGACAGGCGACCTATGGCTACACCTTC
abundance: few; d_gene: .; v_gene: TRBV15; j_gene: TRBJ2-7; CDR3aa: CATSRDHYEQYF; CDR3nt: TGTGCCACCAGCAGAGATCACTACGAGCAGTACTTC
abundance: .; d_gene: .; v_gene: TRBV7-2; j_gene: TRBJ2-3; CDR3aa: CAISVPSLFTQYF; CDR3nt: TGTGCCATCAGCGTCCCTAGTCTCTTCACGCAGTATTTT
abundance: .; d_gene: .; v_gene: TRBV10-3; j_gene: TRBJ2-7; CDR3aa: CAISESSGSLGYF; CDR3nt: TGTGCCATCAGTGAGTCGAGTGGGTCTCTGGGGTACTTC
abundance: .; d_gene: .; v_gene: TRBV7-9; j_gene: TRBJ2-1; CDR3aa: CASSLLQGGEQFF; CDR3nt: TGTGCCAGCAGCCTTCTTCAGGGAGGTGAGCAGTTCTTC
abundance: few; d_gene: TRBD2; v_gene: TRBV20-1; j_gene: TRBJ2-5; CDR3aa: CSASGTSGSSETQYF; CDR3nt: TGCAGTGCTAGCGGGACTAGCGGGAGTTCGGAGACCCAGTACTTC
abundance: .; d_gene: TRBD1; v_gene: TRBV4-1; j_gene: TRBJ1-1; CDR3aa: CASSQTGENTEAFF; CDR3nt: TGCGCCAGCAGCCAAACAGGGGAGAACACTGAAGCTTTCTTT
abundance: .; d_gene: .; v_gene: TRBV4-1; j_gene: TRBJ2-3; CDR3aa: CASSQVPTRTDTQYF; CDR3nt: TGCGCCAGCAGCCAAGTTCCTACCCGCACAGATACGCAGTATTTT
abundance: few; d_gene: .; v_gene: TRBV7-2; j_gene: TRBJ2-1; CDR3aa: CASSFSGPSSYNEQFF; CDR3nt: TGTGCCAGCAGCTTTAGCGGCCCATCCTCCTACAATGAGCAGTTCTTC
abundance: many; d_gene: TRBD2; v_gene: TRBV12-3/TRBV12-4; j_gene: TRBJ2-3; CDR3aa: CASSSGTSGRDTQYF; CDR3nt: TGTGCCAGCAGTTCCGGGACTAGCGGGCGCGATACGCAGTATTTT
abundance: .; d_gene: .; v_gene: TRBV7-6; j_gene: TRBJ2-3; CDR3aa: CASSAKGDLTDTQYF; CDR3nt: TGTGCCAGCAGCGCCAAGGGGGACCTCACAGATACGCAGTATTTT
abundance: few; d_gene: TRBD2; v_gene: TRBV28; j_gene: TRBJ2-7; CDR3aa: CASNPRTSGTYEQYF; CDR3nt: TGTGCCAGCAACCCTAGGACTAGCGGTACCTACGAGCAGTACTTC
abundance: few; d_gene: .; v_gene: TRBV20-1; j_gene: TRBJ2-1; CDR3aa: CSAYSGPRASHEQFF; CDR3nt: TGCAGTGCTTACAGCGGGCCGAGGGCCTCCCATGAGCAGTTCTTC
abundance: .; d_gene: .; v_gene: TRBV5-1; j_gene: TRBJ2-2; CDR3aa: CASSLDAAGELFF; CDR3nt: TGCGCCAGCAGCTTGGACGCAGCCGGGGAGCTGTTTTTT
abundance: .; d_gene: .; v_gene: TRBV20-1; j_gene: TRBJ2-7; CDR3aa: CSASLGRTYEQYF; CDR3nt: TGCAGTGCTAGTCTGGGACGAACCTACGAGCAGTACTTC
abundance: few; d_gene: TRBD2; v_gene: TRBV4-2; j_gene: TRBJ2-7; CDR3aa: CASSQVSAGGHEQYF; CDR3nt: TGTGCCAGCAGCCAAGTTTCTGCGGGAGGTCACGAGCAGTACTTC
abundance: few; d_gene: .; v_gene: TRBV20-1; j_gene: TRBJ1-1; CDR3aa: CSALATTYRGEAFF; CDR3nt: TGCAGTGCTCTAGCGACAACGTATCGCGGTGAAGCTTTCTTT
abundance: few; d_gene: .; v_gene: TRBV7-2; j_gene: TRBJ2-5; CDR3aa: CASSLAGVGGETQYF; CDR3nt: TGTGCCAGCAGCTTAGCGGGAGTGGGTGGAGAGACCCAGTACTTC
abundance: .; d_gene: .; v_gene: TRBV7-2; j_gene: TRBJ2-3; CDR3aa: CASRAGVTDTQYF; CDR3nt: TGTGCCAGCAGGGCTGGGGTCACAGATACGCAGTATTTT
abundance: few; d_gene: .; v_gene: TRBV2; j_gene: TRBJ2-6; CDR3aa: CASSEALRASGANVLTF; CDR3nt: TGTGCCAGCAGTGAAGCGCTTCGGGCCTCTGGGGCCAACGTCCTGACTTTC
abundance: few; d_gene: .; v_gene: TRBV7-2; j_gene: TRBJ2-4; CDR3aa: CASSPWQTQNIQYF; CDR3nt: TGTGCCAGCAGCCCCTGGCAGACTCAAAACATTCAGTACTTC
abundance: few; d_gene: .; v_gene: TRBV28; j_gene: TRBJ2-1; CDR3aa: CASRNLQGARQFF; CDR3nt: TGTGCCAGCAGGAATCTACAGGGTGCGAGGCAGTTCTTC
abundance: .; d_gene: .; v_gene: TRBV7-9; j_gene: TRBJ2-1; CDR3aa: CASSLFTATTDEQFF; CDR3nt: TGTGCCAGCAGCTTATTCACGGCTACCACAGATGAGCAGTTCTTC
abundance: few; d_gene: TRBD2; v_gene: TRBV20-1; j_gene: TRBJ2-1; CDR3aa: CSARRPLAGGINEQFF; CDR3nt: TGCAGTGCTAGGAGGCCACTAGCGGGAGGGATCAATGAGCAGTTCTTC
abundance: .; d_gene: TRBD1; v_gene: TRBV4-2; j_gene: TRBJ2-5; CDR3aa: CASSQVLTGEETQYF; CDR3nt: TGTGCCAGCAGCCAAGTTTTGACAGGGGAAGAGACCCAGTACTTC
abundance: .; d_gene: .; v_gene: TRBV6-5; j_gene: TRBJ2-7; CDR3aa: CASQRGKAYEQYF; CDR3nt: TGTGCCAGCCAGAGGGGCAAGGCCTACGAGCAGTACTTC
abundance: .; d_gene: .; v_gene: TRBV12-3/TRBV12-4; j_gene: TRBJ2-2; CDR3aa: CASSLQGPTGELFF; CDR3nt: TGTGCCAGCAGTTTACAGGGTCCCACCGGGGAGCTGTTTTTT
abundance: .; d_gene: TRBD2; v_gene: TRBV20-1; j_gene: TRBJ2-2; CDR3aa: CSARDGSDSGGTGELFF; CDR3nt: TGCAGTGCTAGAGATGGTTCTGATAGCGGGGGCACCGGGGAGCTGTTTTTT
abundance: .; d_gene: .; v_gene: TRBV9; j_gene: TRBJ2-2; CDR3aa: CASRAPITGELFF; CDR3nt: TGTGCCAGCAGGGCCCCTATCACCGGGGAGCTGTTTTTT
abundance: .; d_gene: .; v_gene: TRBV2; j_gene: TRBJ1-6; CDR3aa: CASSEWDLGSPLHF; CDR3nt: TGTGCCAGCAGTGAATGGGACCTCGGTTCACCCCTCCACTTT
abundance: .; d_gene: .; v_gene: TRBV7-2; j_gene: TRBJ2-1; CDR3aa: CASSLAYHYNEQFF; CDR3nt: TGTGCCAGCAGCTTAGCGTATCATTACAATGAGCAGTTCTTC
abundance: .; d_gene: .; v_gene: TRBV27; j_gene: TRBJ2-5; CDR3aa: CASSYLQTQYF; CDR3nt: TGTGCCAGCAGTTATCTGCAGACCCAGTACTTC
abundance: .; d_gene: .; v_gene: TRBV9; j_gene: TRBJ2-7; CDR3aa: CASSAGIGQLEQYF; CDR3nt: TGTGCCAGCAGCGCCGGTATAGGGCAGCTCGAGCAGTACTTC
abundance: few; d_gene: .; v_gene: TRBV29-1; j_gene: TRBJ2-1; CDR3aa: CSVAGLNHEQFF; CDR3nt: TGCAGCGTCGCGGGGCTAAATCATGAGCAGTTCTTC